This T cell receptor beta chain was captured by sequencing in a study of regulatory T cells in long-lasting Graves disease. The CDR3 loop spans 14 amino acids. V lost 0 bases and J lost 2, with 8 bases in between. CDR1 and CDR2 from the germline V gene are SGDLS and YYNGEE. This clonotype was counted a few times. Time point described: newly diagnosed GD, antithyroid drugs for less than 3 months. RNA isolated from PBMCs was used to make the TCR library. To make TCR beta libraries, researchers used iRepertoire HTBI primers and Arm-PCR of CDR3 regions. MiXCR, applied by TCRdb to the multiplex PCR reads, yields one record per CDR3 protein. The sample contains fewer than 450,000 distinct CDR3 sequences, 15% of which appear only once. The sample was also reused in another study, on T cells in Graves' hyperthyroidism and ophthalmopathy.

The chain couples TRBV9 to TRBJ1-2, with TRBD1 as a possible D gene (5 bases). The TCR was taken from a woman aged 40 to 50 with Graves disease. Sequencing was performed on peripheral blood mononuclear cells (PBMCs), taken at new diagnosis, from a patient treated with antithyroid drugs. As DNA, the CDR3 is TGTGCCAGCAGCGTAGGACAGAGCAACTATGGCTACACCTTC. This gives the protein CASSVGQSNYGYTF.